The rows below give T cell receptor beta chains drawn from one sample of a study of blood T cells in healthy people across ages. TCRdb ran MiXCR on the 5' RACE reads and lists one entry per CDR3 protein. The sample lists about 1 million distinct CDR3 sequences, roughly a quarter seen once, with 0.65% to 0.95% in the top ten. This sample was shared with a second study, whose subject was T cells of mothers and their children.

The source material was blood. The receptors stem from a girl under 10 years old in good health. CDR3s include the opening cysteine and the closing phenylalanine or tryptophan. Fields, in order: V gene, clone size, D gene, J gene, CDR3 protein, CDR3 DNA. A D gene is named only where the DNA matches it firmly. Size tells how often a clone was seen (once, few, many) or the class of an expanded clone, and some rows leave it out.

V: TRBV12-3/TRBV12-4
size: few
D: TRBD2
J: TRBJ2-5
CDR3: CASSNWPGGQETQYF
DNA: TGTGCCAGCAGCAACTGGCCGGGAGGTCAAGAGACCCAGTACTTC

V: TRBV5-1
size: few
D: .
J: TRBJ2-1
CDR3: CASSGNGASSYNEQFF
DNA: TGCGCCAGCAGCGGGAATGGGGCTAGCTCCTACAATGAGCAGTTCTTC

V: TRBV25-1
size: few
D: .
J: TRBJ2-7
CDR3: CASSESGPHYEQYF
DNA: TGTGCCAGCAGTGAATCCGGGCCGCACTACGAGCAGTACTTC

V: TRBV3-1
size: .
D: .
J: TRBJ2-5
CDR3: CASSPQVIPAEQETQYF
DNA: TGTGCCAGCAGCCCCCAAGTAATCCCAGCGGAGCAAGAGACCCAGTACTTC

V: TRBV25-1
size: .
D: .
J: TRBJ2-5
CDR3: CASSEGLGTVETQYF
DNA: TGTGCCAGCAGTGAAGGTCTAGGGACTGTGGAGACCCAGTACTTC

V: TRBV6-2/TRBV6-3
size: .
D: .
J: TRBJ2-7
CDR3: CASRVGLYEQYF
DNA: TGTGCCAGCAGAGTGGGTCTCTACGAGCAGTACTTC

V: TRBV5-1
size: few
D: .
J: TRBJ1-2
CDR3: CASSLGLFEDGYTF
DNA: TGCGCCAGCAGCTTGGGTTTGTTTGAGGATGGCTACACCTTC

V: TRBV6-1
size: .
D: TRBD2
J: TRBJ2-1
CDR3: CASSPRAGGPFNEQFF
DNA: TGTGCCAGCAGCCCCAGAGCGGGGGGGCCCTTCAATGAGCAGTTCTTC

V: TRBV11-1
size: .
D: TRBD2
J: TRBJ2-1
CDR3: CASSTGLAGGVVHEQFF
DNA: TGTGCCAGCTCTACGGGTTTGGCGGGAGGCGTTGTGCATGAGCAGTTCTTC

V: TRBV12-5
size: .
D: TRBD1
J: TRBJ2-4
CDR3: CASGLIDRENIQYF
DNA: TGTGCTAGTGGTTTGATCGACAGGGAAAACATTCAGTACTTC

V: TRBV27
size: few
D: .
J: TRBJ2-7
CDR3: CASRIHSGKYF
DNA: TGTGCCAGCAGGATCCATTCGGGGAAGTACTTC

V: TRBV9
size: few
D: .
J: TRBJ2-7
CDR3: CASSVQSSYEQYF
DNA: TGTGCCAGCAGCGTTCAGAGCTCCTACGAGCAGTACTTC

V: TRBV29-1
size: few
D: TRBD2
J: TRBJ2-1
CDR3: CSVEARGLAGVSEQFF
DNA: TGCAGCGTTGAAGCCCGAGGGCTAGCGGGAGTAAGTGAGCAGTTCTTC

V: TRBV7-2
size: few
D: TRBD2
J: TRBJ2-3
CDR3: CASTPGLAASTDTQYF
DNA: TGTGCCAGCACCCCGGGACTAGCGGCTAGCACAGATACGCAGTATTTT

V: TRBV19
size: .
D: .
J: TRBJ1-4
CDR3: CASGEEVREKLFF
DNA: TGTGCCAGTGGCGAGGAGGTTCGTGAAAAACTGTTTTTT

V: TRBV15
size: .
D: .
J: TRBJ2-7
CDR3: CATSIGGSRVSSYEQYF
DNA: TGTGCCACCAGCATAGGAGGCTCAAGAGTAAGCTCCTACGAGCAGTACTTC

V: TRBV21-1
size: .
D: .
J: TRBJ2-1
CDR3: CAGEGRVSDEQFF
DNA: TGTGCCGGCGAAGGTCGGGTTTCCGATGAGCAGTTCTTC

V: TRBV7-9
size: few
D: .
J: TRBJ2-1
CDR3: CASSLGNDEQFF
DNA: TGTGCCAGCAGCTTGGGCAACGATGAGCAGTTCTTC

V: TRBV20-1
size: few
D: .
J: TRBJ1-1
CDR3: CSARGTQGVNTEAFF
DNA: TGCAGTGCTAGGGGTACACAGGGAGTGAACACTGAAGCTTTCTTT

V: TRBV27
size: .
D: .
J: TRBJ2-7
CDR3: CASSPEGLHEQYF
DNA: TGTGCCAGCAGCCCGGAGGGATTGCACGAGCAGTACTTC

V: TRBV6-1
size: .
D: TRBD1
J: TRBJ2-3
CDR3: CASSEARLTGGLTDTQYF
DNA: TGTGCCAGCAGTGAAGCCCGATTGACAGGGGGCTTAACAGATACGCAGTATTTT

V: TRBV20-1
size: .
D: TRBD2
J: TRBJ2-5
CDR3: CSASPSGGTETQYF
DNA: TGCAGTGCTAGTCCTAGCGGGGGGACGGAGACCCAGTACTTC

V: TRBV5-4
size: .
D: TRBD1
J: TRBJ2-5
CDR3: CASSFQGQGQETQYF
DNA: TGTGCCAGCAGTTTCCAGGGACAGGGTCAAGAGACCCAGTACTTC

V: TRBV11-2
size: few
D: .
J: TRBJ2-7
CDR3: CASSWMEGWYEQYF
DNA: TGTGCCAGCAGCTGGATGGAAGGCTGGTACGAGCAGTACTTC

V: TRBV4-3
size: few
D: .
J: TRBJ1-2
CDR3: CASSLTQTKLPFGYTF
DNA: TGCGCCAGCAGCCTAACCCAAACGAAGCTGCCTTTTGGCTACACCTTC